Sequencing of this T cell receptor beta chain was carried out in a study of T cell responses to AZD1222 COVID-19 vaccine. Produced via immunoSEQ multiplex PCR; TCRdb's table is partial and in-frame only. The sample records approximately 150,000 clones, 70% to 90% being singletons. This clone was detected only a few times. Its target is not known. In germline, CDR1 is SGDLS, CDR2 YYNGEE. Trimming took off 0 bases at V and 3 bases at J, with 9 bases between the two ends. The CDR3 loop spans 15 amino acids. Study-wide points: Spike-specific TCR breadth and depth rose after two AZD1222 doses.

This chain connects TRBV9 to TRBJ2-2; TRBD1 might be the D (5 bases). The sequences come from peripheral blood, collected 28 days after the second AZD1222 dose. The receptor was derived from an adult who received the AZD1222 COVID-19 vaccine. DNA for the CDR3: TGTGCCAGCAGCGTAGGACAGTCTTACACCGGGGAGCTGTTTTTT. It encodes CASSVGQSYTGELFF. The complete variable domain, with remaining parts taken from reference TRBV9 and TRBJ2-2, reads DSGVTQTPKHLITATGQRVTLRCSPRSGDLSVYWYQQSLDQGLQFLIQYYNGEERAKGNILERFSAQQFPDLHSELNLSSLELGDSALYFCASSVGQSYTGELFFGEGSRLTVL.